This entry features one T cell receptor beta chain sequence. Its antigen is currently unknown. Mismatch with germline at one junction end may stem from a read error. The CDR3 totals 19 residues. Germline V gives CDR1 MNHEY, CDR2 SVGAGI. This sample was taken from a study of post-analysis software for immune sequencing data. Points from the study as a whole: When patients were compared with controls, about five TRBV segments were more frequent, TRBV5-6, TRBV5-1 and TRBV20-1 among them.

Unique-molecular-identifier-tagged TCR beta cDNA libraries were used. A single record per CDR3 protein comes from TCRdb applying MiXCR to the PCR reads. The sample has hundreds of thousands of distinct CDR3 sequences, over 45% seen once. The chain combines TRBV6-5 with TRBJ2-6, with D perhaps matching TRBD1 or TRBD2 (6 bases each). Sequencing was done on a sample of blood. The sequence was collected from a girl aged 2 to 9 with multiple sclerosis. DNA of the CDR3: TGTGCCTGCAGTTACTCGGGCGGGACACATTACTCTGGGGCCAACGTCCTGACTTTC. It codes for CACSYSGGTHYSGANVLTF.